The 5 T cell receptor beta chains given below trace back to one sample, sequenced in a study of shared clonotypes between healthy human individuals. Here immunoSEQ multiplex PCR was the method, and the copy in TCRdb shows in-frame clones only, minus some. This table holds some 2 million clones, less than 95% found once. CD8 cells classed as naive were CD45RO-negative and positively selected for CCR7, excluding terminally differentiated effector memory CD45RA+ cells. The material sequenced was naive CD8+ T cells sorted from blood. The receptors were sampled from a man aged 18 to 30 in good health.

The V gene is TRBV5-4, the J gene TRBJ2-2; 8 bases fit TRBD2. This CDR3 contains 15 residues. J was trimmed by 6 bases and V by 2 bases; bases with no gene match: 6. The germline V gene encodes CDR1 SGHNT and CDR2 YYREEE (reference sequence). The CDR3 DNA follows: TGTGCCAGCAGCTTCCGCGGGGGGCGCCCCGGGGAGCTGTTTTTT. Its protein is CASSFRGGRPGELFF.

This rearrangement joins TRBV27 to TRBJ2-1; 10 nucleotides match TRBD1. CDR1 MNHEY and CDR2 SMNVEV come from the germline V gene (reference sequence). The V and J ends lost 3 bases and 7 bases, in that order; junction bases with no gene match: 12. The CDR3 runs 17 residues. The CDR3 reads CASSFTRTGGEINEQFF. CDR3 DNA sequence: TGTGCCAGCAGTTTTACTCGGACAGGGGGGGAGATAAATGAGCAGTTCTTC.

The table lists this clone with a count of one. The CDR3 region is CASSEVGGRSSPLHF. DNA of the CDR3: TGTGCCAGCAGTGAAGTTGGGGGAAGGAGTTCACCCCTCCACTTT. This chain joins TRBV6-1 and TRBJ1-6, with D perhaps TRBD1 (5 bases). The V gene lost 1 base and the J gene lost 9 bases, with 13 bases spanning the gap. CDR1 is MNHNS and CDR2 is SASEGT in the germline V gene. This CDR3 has 15 amino acids.

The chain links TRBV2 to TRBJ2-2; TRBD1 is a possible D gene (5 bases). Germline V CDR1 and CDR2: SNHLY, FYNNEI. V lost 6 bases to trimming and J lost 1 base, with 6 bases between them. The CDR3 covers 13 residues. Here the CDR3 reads CASSGQNTGELFF. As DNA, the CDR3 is TGTGCCAGCAGCGGACAGAACACCGGGGAGCTGTTTTTT. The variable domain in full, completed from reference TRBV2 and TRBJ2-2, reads EPEVTQTPSHQVTQMGQEVILRCVPISNHLYFYWYRQILGQKVEFLVSFYNNEISEKSEIFDDQFSVERPDGSNFTLKIRSTKLEDSAMYFCASSGQNTGELFFGEGSRLTVL.

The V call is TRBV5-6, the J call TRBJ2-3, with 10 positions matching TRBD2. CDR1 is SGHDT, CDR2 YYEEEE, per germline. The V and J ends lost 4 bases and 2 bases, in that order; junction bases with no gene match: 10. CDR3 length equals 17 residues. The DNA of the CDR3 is TGTGCCAGCAGCCCCTCACTAGCGGGGCCCACCACAGATACGCAGTATTTT. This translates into CASSPSLAGPTTDTQYF.